This T cell receptor (beta chain) emerged from a study of technical replicates of blood from a handful of donors. The protocol was immunoSEQ multiplex PCR, while the TCRdb copy is restricted to in-frame clones and leaves out a portion. This sample has 55,000 to 65,000 clones, with about 97% found just once. Germline V gene sequence: CDR1 SGHRS, CDR2 YFSETQ. CDR3 length: 13 amino acids. V dropped 5 bases and J dropped 6; count of bases not matched to a gene: 8. The TCR sequence derives from a human donor in good health. J is TRBJ2-7 and V is TRBV5-1; 7 nucleotides match TRBD2. Sequenced sample: T cells isolated from PBMCs. The CDR3 coding sequence is TGCGCCAGCAGAGAGGCGGGAGTGGGCGAGCAGTACTTC. This sequence encodes CASREAGVGEQYF.